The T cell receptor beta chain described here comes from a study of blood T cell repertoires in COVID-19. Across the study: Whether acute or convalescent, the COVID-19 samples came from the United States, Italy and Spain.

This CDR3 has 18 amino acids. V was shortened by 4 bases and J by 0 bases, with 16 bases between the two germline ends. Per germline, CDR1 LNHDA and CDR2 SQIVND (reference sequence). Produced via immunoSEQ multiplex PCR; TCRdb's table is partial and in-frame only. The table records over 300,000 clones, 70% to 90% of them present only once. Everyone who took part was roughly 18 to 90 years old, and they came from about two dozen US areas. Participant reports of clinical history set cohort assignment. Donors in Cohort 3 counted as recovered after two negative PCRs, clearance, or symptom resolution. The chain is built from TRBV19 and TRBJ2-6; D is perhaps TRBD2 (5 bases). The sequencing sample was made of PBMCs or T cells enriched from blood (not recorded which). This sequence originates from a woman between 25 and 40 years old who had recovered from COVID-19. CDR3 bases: TGTGCCAGTAGTAGGACGCCGGGAACCGTCTCTGGGGCCAACGTCCTGACTTTC. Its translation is CASSRTPGTVSGANVLTF.